What follows is one TCR beta chain and its context. Its target is unknown. The sample belongs to a study of siplizumab effects on memory and regulatory T cells. CDR1 and CDR2 from the germline V gene are ENHRY and SYGVKD. The CDR3 totals 12 residues. Trimming removed 2 bases at V and 4 bases at J, with 3 bases between. General study points: The average Treg-derived proportion among mappable alloreactive CD4+ clones was 68.8% with siplizumab versus about 27% in controls. Proliferating siplizumab-cultured Tregs lacked confirmed suppressive function.

Method: immunoSEQ multiplex PCR; TCRdb's copy keeps in-frame clones and lacks some. The top ten clones hold less than 0.35% of a sample with under 130,000 clones, under 95% of them seen once. The chain uses TRBV10-3 and TRBJ1-5; D remains ambiguous. Sequencing used CD4+ T cells sorted from blood. The origin of this receptor is a human donor in good health. The CDR3 DNA follows: TGTGCCATCAGTGAGGGGAATCAGCCCCAGCATTTT. Translated: CAISEGNQPQHF.